Each of the 27 T cell receptor beta chains below was sequenced from the same sample in a study of T cells after yellow fever vaccination. TCRdb used MiXCR to reprocess the 5' RACE reads, holding one entry per CDR3 protein. The sample shows 300,000 to 400,000 distinct CDR3 sequences, around 12% of them seen only once. The sample in question was CD4+ T cells sorted from PBMCs, obtained 15 days after the yellow fever booster vaccination. The receptors derive from a man aged 18 to 35 who received the YFV17D yellow fever vaccine.

V usage is TRBV5-1 and J usage is TRBJ2-3; TRBD2 aligns across 11 bases. V shed 4 bases and J 4 bases; nucleotides not matched to a gene: 11. The CDR3 is made up of 17 amino acids. The V gene's germline CDR1 is SGHRS and CDR2 YFSETQ. CDR3 nucleotide sequence: TGCGCCAGCAGCCCCCTTAGCGGGGGGGCCAGCGCAGATACGCAGTATTTT. Translated, it gives CASSPLSGGASADTQYF. The variable domain in full, with the rest retrieved from reference TRBV5-1 and TRBJ2-3, is KAGVTQTPRYLIKTRGQQVTLSCSPISGHRSVSWYQQTPGQGLQFLFEYFSETQRNKGNFPGRFSGRQFSNSRSEMNVSTLELGDSALYLCASSPLSGGASADTQYFGPGTRLTVL.

In this sample, this clonotype turned up many times. V usage is TRBV7-6 and J usage is TRBJ2-5; D might be TRBD1 (5 bases). The V gene lost 4 bases and the J gene lost 5 bases, with 14 bases spanning the gap. This CDR3 has 14 residues. Germline CDR1 is SGHVS and CDR2 is FNYEAQ. Here the CDR3 reads CASSSRPRVETQYF. CDR3 sequence (DNA): TGTGCCAGCAGCTCTCGACCCAGGGTCGAGACCCAGTACTTC.

This chain's CDR3 is CASKVRDQPQHF. The CDR3 nucleotides are TGTGCCAGCAAGGTTAGAGATCAGCCCCAGCATTTT. The rearrangement uses TRBV28 and TRBJ1-5; D is uncertain. V was shortened by 7 bases and J by 5 bases, with 9 bases between the two germline ends. Germline V gene data show CDR1 as MDHEN and CDR2 as SYDVKM. CDR3 length equals 12 residues.

This clonotype showed up many times. The rearrangement joins TRBV6-5 to TRBJ2-5, with a possible D match to TRBD1 (5 bases). The V end lost 0 bases, the J end lost 2 bases, and 7 bases lay between the germline ends. This CDR3 spans 14 amino acids. Germline lookup yields CDR1 MNHEY and CDR2 SVGAGI. CDR3: CASSYSTGQETQYF. Here the CDR3 DNA reads TGTGCCAGCAGTTACTCCACAGGACAAGAGACCCAGTACTTC.

A few counts support this clonotype. This CDR3 reads CSARGSPYEQYF. CDR3 sequence (DNA): TGCAGTGCTAGAGGCAGCCCCTACGAGCAGTACTTC. This chain uses TRBV20-1 with TRBJ2-7; no firm D call. Germline lookup yields CDR1 DFQATT and CDR2 SNEGSKA (reference sequence). This CDR3 spans 12 amino acids. V was trimmed by 1 base and J by 2 bases, leaving 6 bases between them.

Ten or more counts support this clonotype. The V gene is TRBV12-3 or TRBV12-4, the J gene TRBJ2-3; 7 bases line up with TRBD1. The V gene end was trimmed by 4 bases and the J gene end by 2 bases; junction bases not matched to a gene: 9. The CDR3 loop spans 16 amino acids. Written as DNA, the CDR3 is TGTGCCAGCAGTTCGAGGACAGGCCTAGCCACAGATACGCAGTATTTT. Translating gives CASSSRTGLATDTQYF.

This clonotype was recorded at least ten times. The chain couples TRBV12-3 or TRBV12-4 to TRBJ2-5; D is ambiguous. The CDR3 extends over 12 amino acids. V lost 4 bases and J lost 5, with 8 bases in between. CDR3 amino acids: CASSSRRETQYF. Written as DNA, the CDR3 is TGTGCCAGCAGTTCCCGCCGGGAGACCCAGTACTTC.

Worth noting for this clonotype: The junction departs from germline at one end; a sequencing error may be responsible. This chain connects TRBV3-1 to TRBJ1-1; D is unresolved. The CDR3 covers 16 residues. Germline-derived CDR1 and CDR2 are LGHDT and YNNKEL (reference sequence). Written as DNA, the CDR3 is TGTGCCATCAGCCAAGCTGGCGGCACAACGAACACTGAAGCTTTCTTT. Protein product: CAISQAGGTTNTEAFF.

This clonotype was seen more than once but under ten times. The chain couples TRBV20-1 to TRBJ2-1; TRBD2 matches 10 bases. V was clipped by 0 bases and J by 4 bases; unmatched bases: 6. Germline V gene sequence: CDR1 DFQATT, CDR2 SNEGSKA (reference sequence). This CDR3 spans 16 amino acids. DNA of the CDR3: TGCAGTGCTAGAGATCGGAAGCGGGGGGGATACAATGAGCAGTTCTTC. This translates into CSARDRKRGGYNEQFF.

This clonotype was found many times. V and J are TRBV2 and TRBJ1-4; D is undetermined. The germline CDR1 and CDR2 sequences are SNHLY and FYNNEI. The CDR3 is made up of 13 amino acids. V lost 7 bases, J lost 0 bases, and 6 bases lay in between. The CDR3 sequence is CASMATTNEKLFF. The CDR3 nucleotides are TGTGCCAGCATGGCAACAACTAATGAAAAACTGTTTTTT.

In its sample, this clonotype was seen a few times. The rearrangement links TRBV20-1 to TRBJ1-3; D is unclear. Germline-derived CDR1 and CDR2 are DFQATT and SNEGSKA (reference sequence). The CDR3 is 13 amino acids. The V end lost 4 bases, the J end lost 0 bases, and 7 bases lay between the germline ends. The CDR3 DNA reads TGCAGTGCTAAAAGAAACTCTGGAAACACCATATATTTT. Translation: CSAKRNSGNTIYF.

This clonotype occurred a few times. This chain connects TRBV12-3 or TRBV12-4 to TRBJ2-2; TRBD1 is a possible D gene (5 bases). V lost 6 bases and J 0 bases, leaving 14 bases between the germline ends. The CDR3 has 16 amino acids. CDR3 DNA sequence: TGTGCCAGCAGGGCCCCCGAGACAGCGAACACCGGGGAGCTGTTTTTT. Translated: CASRAPETANTGELFF.

This clonotype was detected only a few times. The chain recombines TRBV4-1 with TRBJ2-5; 7 nucleotides line up with TRBD1. CDR1 and CDR2 (germline): MGHRA, YSYEKL. The length of the CDR3 is 13 residues. Losses at the gene ends were 3 bases for V and 4 bases for J; bases not matched to a gene: 2. The CDR3 coding sequence is TGCGCCAGCAGCCAGACAGGGTCAGAGACCCAGTACTTC. Translating gives CASSQTGSETQYF.

This clonotype turned up a few times. V is TRBV6-5 and J is TRBJ2-1; 8 nucleotides line up with TRBD1. V gave up 3 bases and J gave up 4 bases; unmatched junction bases: 2. The germline CDR1 and CDR2 sequences are MNHEY and SVGAGI. This CDR3 contains 14 residues. This CDR3 is CASSYNRGYNEQFF. The DNA of the CDR3 is TGTGCCAGCAGTTATAACAGGGGGTACAATGAGCAGTTCTTC.

This clonotype appeared a few times. The V call is TRBV5-5, the J call TRBJ1-2; possible D gene TRBD1, 5 bases. Germline CDR1 reads SGHKS; CDR2 reads YYEKEE (reference sequence). This CDR3 has 13 amino acids. Between the trimmed V and J ends, which lost 2 bases and 3 bases, there was a span of 8 bases. The CDR3 nucleotides read TGTGCCAGCAGCTTCCGAGGGGACTATGGCTACACCTTC. This sequence encodes CASSFRGDYGYTF.

The chain recombines TRBV12-3 or TRBV12-4 with TRBJ1-1; maybe TRBD1 (5 bases). The CDR3 is 12 amino acids. V shed 6 bases and J shed 3 bases, with 8 bases lying between them. The CDR3 here is CASRGVDTEAFF. As DNA, the CDR3 is TGTGCCAGCAGAGGGGTTGACACTGAAGCTTTCTTT.

This clonotype was found many times. This chain joins TRBV5-6 and TRBJ1-1, with D hard to call. Germline V gives CDR1 SGHDT, CDR2 YYEEEE. V was cut by 1 base and J by 2 bases, with 0 bases left in between. The CDR3 is 11 amino acids. The CDR3 region is CASSLNTEAFF. The CDR3 DNA reads as TGTGCCAGCAGCTTGAACACTGAAGCTTTCTTT.

This clonotype was seen a handful of times. For the CDR3, the DNA is TGCGCCAGCAGCTTGGCCTGGGAGAGTGGCTACACCTTC. It specifies CASSLAWESGYTF. The chain carries TRBV5-1 and TRBJ1-2; no clear D gene. The CDR3 length is 13 residues. The germline V gene encodes CDR1 SGHRS and CDR2 YFSETQ. Trimming took off 0 bases at V and 7 bases at J, with 10 bases between the two ends.

This clonotype appeared a few times. This chain connects TRBV4-2 to TRBJ2-3; TRBD1 or TRBD2 may be the D gene (5 bases each). The CDR3 is 16 amino acids. Trimming removed 1 base from V and 5 bases from J, with 16 bases in between. Looked up from germline, CDR1 is LGHNA and CDR2 is YNFKEQ. The DNA for the CDR3 is TGTGCCAGCAGCCAAGGGGGTCTCAGGGACGGAGATACGCAGTATTTT. It yields the protein CASSQGGLRDGDTQYF.

This clonotype was counted between two and nine times. The chain joins TRBV29-1 to TRBJ2-2; the D is unclear. Trimming took off 5 bases at V and 4 bases at J, with 11 bases between the two ends. There are 13 residues in the CDR3. The germline V gene has CDR1 SQVTM and CDR2 ANQGSEA. CDR3 sequence (DNA): TGCAGCGTTTCGACTTCTGTCACCGGGGAGCTGTTTTTT. Amino acids: CSVSTSVTGELFF.

This clonotype was counted many times. The V and J genes are TRBV9 and TRBJ1-1; D is possibly TRBD1 (5 bases). Germline V gives CDR1 SGDLS, CDR2 YYNGEE. Trimming took off 0 bases at V and 1 base at J, with 10 bases between the two ends. This CDR3 is built from 15 residues. CDR3 coding DNA: TGTGCCAGCAGCGTAGATTGGGGGGGGAACACTGAAGCTTTCTTT. It codes for CASSVDWGGNTEAFF.

This clonotype was counted a few times. The chain joins TRBV7-9 to TRBJ2-1, with 13 bases that match TRBD2. V shed 5 bases and J 7 bases; nucleotides not matched to a gene: 5. Germline CDR1 SEHNR, CDR2 FQNEAQ (reference sequence). The CDR3 length is 15 residues. The DNA of the CDR3 is TGTGCCAGCAGCCTACTAGCGGGGGGGTGGAATGAGCAGTTCTTC. This codes for CASSLLAGGWNEQFF. Combining the CDR3 with reference TRBV7-9 and TRBJ2-1 gives the whole variable domain DTGVSQNPRHKITKRGQNVTFRCDPISEHNRLYWYRQTLGQGPEFLTYFQNEAQLEKSRLLSDRFSAERPKGSFSTLEIQRTEQGDSAMYLCASSLLAGGWNEQFFGPGTRLTVL.

This clonotype was counted ten times or more. The chain is built from TRBV21-1 and TRBJ1-4. TRBV21-1 is recorded as a pseudogene. The CDR3 consists of 12 residues. The CDR3 bases are TGTGCCAGCAGCCTAAGGGCTGAAAAACTGTTTTTT. Protein product: CASSLRAEKLFF.

This clonotype was counted between two and nine times. The V call is TRBV7-2, the J call TRBJ2-7; a possible D gene is TRBD2 (6 bases). This CDR3 region has 16 residues. CDR1 SGHTA and CDR2 FQGNSA come from the germline V gene. The V gene lost 0 bases and the J gene lost 4 bases, with 16 bases spanning the gap. This CDR3 is CASSLAPTAGGYEQYV. CDR3 DNA: TGTGCCAGCAGCTTAGCGCCTACCGCCGGGGGATACGAGCAGTACGTC.

This clonotype was seen ten or more times. V is TRBV6-5 and J is TRBJ1-2; a weak D match, TRBD1 (5 bases). This CDR3 has 13 residues. Germline CDR1 and CDR2: MNHEY and SVGAGI. Trimming pared 5 bases from V and 4 bases from J, leaving 11 bases between. CDR3 coding DNA: TGTGCCAGCAGTAACGGGGGGACCTATGGCTACACCTTC. Its translation is CASSNGGTYGYTF.

This clonotype was counted a single time. The chain links TRBV20-1 to TRBJ2-4; D might be TRBD1 (5 bases). CDR3 size: 15 residues. The germline V gene encodes CDR1 DFQATT and CDR2 SNEGSKA (reference sequence). Trimming took 2 bases from V and 5 from J, leaving 16 bases between them. The CDR3 bases are TGCAGTGCTAGAACGAGCAGGACAACTGAAAACATTCAGTACTTC. Translating gives CSARTSRTTENIQYF.

This clonotype was seen a handful of times. The chain couples TRBV25-1 to TRBJ1-1, with D possibly being TRBD1 (5 bases). The length of the CDR3 is 16 residues. Trimming cost V 2 bases and J 2 bases, with 15 bases left between them. Looked up from germline, CDR1 is MGHDK and CDR2 is SYGVNS. The CDR3, as DNA: TGTGCCAGCAGTGAACCATATCCGGGGGGAAACACTGAAGCTTTCTTT. Translation gives CASSEPYPGGNTEAFF.